This T cell receptor (beta chain) comes out of a study of radiation and T cells in renal cell carcinoma. Germline-derived CDR1 and CDR2 are SNHLY and FYNNEI. CDR3 length equals 15 residues. V gave up 7 bases and J gave up 4 bases; unmatched junction bases: 11. This sample's time point: baseline pretreatment blood. Treatment defined: 15 Gy SBRT to primary tumor, nephrectomy 4 weeks later. Blood was sampled at baseline, 2 weeks and 4 weeks after SBRT. Here immunoSEQ multiplex PCR was the method, and the copy in TCRdb shows in-frame clones only, minus some. The table lists about 150,000 clones, around nine tenths of them singletons.

The sample was blood, taken from a patient whose treatment included radiotherapy and nephrectomy. The TCR was taken from a woman aged 50 to 60 with renal cell carcinoma. This rearrangement joins TRBV2 to TRBJ2-5; 8 bases fit TRBD2. The CDR3 is CASNKLAALSETQYF. The CDR3 DNA sequence: TGTGCCAGCAATAAACTAGCGGCCCTGTCAGAGACCCAGTACTTC.